These 21 T cell receptor beta chains originate from one sample sequenced in a study of blood T cell repertoires in COVID-19. Sequenced by immunoSEQ multiplex PCR; TCRdb stores in-frame clones only, minus some. Of around 200,000 clones in the sample, roughly 85% were seen once. Sequencing input: PBMCs or T cells enriched from blood (not recorded which). The origin of the receptors is a middle-aged man who had recovered from COVID-19.

The chain combines TRBV7-3 with TRBJ2-1; 10 nucleotides line up with TRBD2. J was trimmed by 7 bases and V by 3 bases; bases with no gene match: 0. The germline gives CDR1 SGHTA, CDR2 FQGTGA. CDR3 length equals 13 residues. The CDR3 loop reads CASSLGLANEQFF. CDR3 nucleotides: TGTGCCAGCAGCTTGGGACTAGCGAATGAGCAGTTCTTC.

The sample holds one count of this clone. V is TRBV7-8 and J is TRBJ1-6, with 7 nucleotides matching TRBD1. V was clipped by 5 bases and J by 8 bases; unmatched bases: 12. CDR3 size: 16 residues. The germline V gene encodes CDR1 SGHVS and CDR2 FQNEAQ. The CDR3 spells CASSHNMGQRDSPLHF. The CDR3 coding sequence is TGTGCCAGCAGCCACAATATGGGACAGAGGGATTCACCCCTCCACTTT.

The J gene is TRBJ2-3, the V gene TRBV5-1, with 9 bases lining up with TRBD1. This CDR3 region has 15 residues. Germline V gene lookup returns CDR1 SGHRS and CDR2 YFSETQ. Germline trimming cut 3 bases from V and 1 base from J; bases unmatched to any gene: 3. The CDR3 DNA is TGCGCCAGCAGCTGGACAGGGGTGGGCACAGATACGCAGTATTTT. Protein: CASSWTGVGTDTQYF.

The V gene is TRBV5-1, the J gene TRBJ2-2; 8 bases are a match to TRBD1. The CDR3 has 12 amino acids. Germline V gene lookup returns CDR1 SGHRS and CDR2 YFSETQ. The V gene end was trimmed by 4 bases and the J gene end by 7 bases; junction bases not matched to a gene: 0. The CDR3 sequence: CASSTGGGELFF. The CDR3, as DNA: TGCGCCAGCAGCACAGGGGGCGGGGAGCTGTTTTTT.

The V gene is TRBV5-1, the J gene TRBJ2-5, with TRBD2 identical over 7 bases. From germline, CDR1 is SGHRS and CDR2 YFSETQ. The CDR3 sequence is 14 residues long. V was pared by 0 bases and J by 5 bases, with 4 bases of the junction left unmatched. The CDR3 DNA is TGCGCCAGCAGCTTGGTTCTAGCGGACGAGACCCAGTACTTC. Protein product: CASSLVLADETQYF.

With respect to this clone: A much larger clone differs from this one at a single base, so this may be a read error. The sample holds other DNA sequences that translate to the same CDR3. The chain recombines TRBV15 with TRBJ2-7, with TRBD1 identical over 7 bases. Germline V gene data show CDR1 as LNHNV and CDR2 as YYDKDF (reference sequence). The CDR3 runs to 14 residues. With V trimmed by 0 bases and J by 2 bases, 1 base remained unmatched. In nucleotides, the CDR3 is TGTGCCACCAGCAGAGATCAGGGGGCCTACGAGCAGTACTTC. This gives the protein CATSRDQGAYEQYF.

V is TRBV19 and J is TRBJ1-4, with a tentative D call TRBD1 (6 bases). The ends were cut back, 4 bases at V and 8 bases at J, with 17 bases in the middle. Germline V lookup: CDR1 LNHDA, CDR2 SQIVND (reference sequence). CDR3 size: 15 residues. Here the CDR3 DNA reads TGTGCCAGTAGTAACCTAGGGGGGGCGGAGGAAAAACTGTTTTTT. It codes for CASSNLGGAEEKLFF.

In the case of this clone: Other DNA sequences from this sample encode an identical CDR3 as well. V gene TRBV7-9 combines with J gene TRBJ2-3; no clear D gene. The CDR3 runs 13 residues. V was trimmed by 4 bases and J by 1 base, leaving 6 bases between them. The germline V gene encodes CDR1 SEHNR and CDR2 FQNEAQ (reference sequence). The CDR3 DNA reads TGTGCCAGCAGCTCCGCAGGCACAGATACGCAGTATTTT. It is translated as CASSSAGTDTQYF.

The V and J genes are TRBV19 and TRBJ2-7, with 9 positions matching TRBD2. CDR3 length equals 14 residues. The germline gives CDR1 LNHDA, CDR2 SQIVND (reference sequence). V lost 3 bases, J lost 3 bases, and 3 bases stayed unmatched. This CDR3 is CASSISSGSYEQYF. The DNA of the CDR3 is TGTGCCAGTAGTATTAGTAGCGGGAGCTACGAGCAGTACTTC.

The chain uses TRBV5-1 and TRBJ2-1; D unclear. The V gene's germline CDR1 is SGHRS and CDR2 YFSETQ. Trimming shortened V by 0 bases and J by 4 bases, and 5 bases separated the two germline ends. CDR3 length: 13 amino acids. The CDR3 region is CASSLAVYNEQFF. CDR3 nucleotide sequence: TGCGCCAGCAGCTTGGCGGTATACAATGAGCAGTTCTTC.

The sample holds one count of this clone. This sequence joins TRBV5-1 and TRBJ2-2; 11 positions agree with TRBD1. The CDR3 length is 16 residues. The junction had 5 bases not matched to a gene; V was cut back by 4 bases and J by 3 bases. In germline, CDR1 is SGHRS, CDR2 YFSETQ. The CDR3 DNA reads as TGCGCCAGCAGCCCAAAGGACAGGGGGCACACCGGGGAGCTGTTTTTT. Residues: CASSPKDRGHTGELFF.

The rearrangement uses TRBV29-1 and TRBJ2-5, with a tentative D call TRBD2 (6 bases). V lost 3 bases and J lost 3, with 17 bases in between. CDR1 SQVTM and CDR2 ANQGSEA come from the germline V gene. The CDR3 contains 15 residues. The CDR3 loop reads CSVDSFGGPEETQYF. The CDR3 DNA is TGCAGCGTTGATTCCTTCGGGGGTCCGGAAGAGACCCAGTACTTC. Combining the CDR3 with reference TRBV29-1 and TRBJ2-5 gives the whole variable domain SAVISQKPSRDICQRGTSLTIQCQVDSQVTMMFWYRQQPGQSLTLIATANQGSEATYESGFVIDKFPISRPNLTFSTLTVSNMSPEDSSIYLCSVDSFGGPEETQYFGPGTRLLVL.

The V and J genes are TRBV14 and TRBJ1-1; 7 positions match TRBD1. The V segment lost 4 bases and the J segment 4 bases; nucleotides outside the gene matches: 15. Germline loops: CDR1 SGHDN, CDR2 FVKESK. This CDR3 region has 17 residues. CDR3 nucleotides: TGTGCCAGCAGCCGGATCCCCGACAGGGTAGGCGGCACTGAAGCTTTCTTT. Translated, it gives CASSRIPDRVGGTEAFF.

The chain recombines TRBV7-8 with TRBJ2-7; 10 bases agree with TRBD1. CDR3 size: 14 residues. The trim removed 1 base at V and 5 bases at J, leaving 2 bases unmatched. Looked up from germline, CDR1 is SGHVS and CDR2 is FQNEAQ. In nucleotides, the CDR3 is TGTGCCAGCAGCTTAGGGGGACAGGGGAACGAGCAGTACTTC. This sequence encodes CASSLGGQGNEQYF.

This clone was counted ten times or more. The chain links TRBV6-4 to TRBJ2-3; 14 bases are a match to TRBD2. Germline assignment: CDR1 MRHNA and CDR2 SNTAGT. The CDR3 has 16 amino acids. J gave up 2 bases and V 3 bases, and 1 base lay outside the gene matches. CDR3 residues: CASSEGLAGATDTQYF. CDR3 nucleotide sequence: TGTGCCAGCAGTGAGGGACTAGCGGGAGCCACAGATACGCAGTATTTT.

V and J are TRBV7-2 and TRBJ2-7, with TRBD2 as a possible D gene (5 bases). The CDR3 totals 15 residues. Germline values: CDR1 SGHTA, CDR2 FQGNSA. Trimming removed 4 bases from V and 5 bases from J, with 18 bases in between. The CDR3 reads CASSSPEGLLDEQYF. The CDR3 bases are TGTGCCAGCAGCTCCCCCGAGGGCCTATTGGACGAGCAGTACTTC.

The V and J genes are TRBV24-1 and TRBJ2-2; 7 nucleotides line up with TRBD1. The germline gives CDR1 KGHDR, CDR2 SFDVKD. V trimming: 0 bases; J trimming: 1 base; junction bases outside the gene matches: 4. The CDR3 covers 17 residues. CDR3 sequence: CATSDLRQGLNTGELFF. For the CDR3, the DNA is TGTGCCACCAGTGATTTGAGACAGGGCCTGAACACCGGGGAGCTGTTTTTT.

This chain uses TRBV5-4 with TRBJ1-2, with 9 bases lining up with TRBD1. CDR1 is SGHNT, CDR2 YYREEE, per germline (reference sequence). The CDR3 consists of 15 residues. After removal of 4 bases from V and 2 bases from J, the junction contained 6 bases not matched to a gene. CDR3 sequence (DNA): TGTGCCAGCAGCAAAGACACAGGGGGCAACTATGGCTACACCTTC. Translated, it gives CASSKDTGGNYGYTF.

The V call is TRBV6-5, the J call TRBJ1-4, with D possibly TRBD1 on 6 matching bases. This CDR3 comprises 14 residues. V dropped 6 bases and J dropped 8 bases, with 16 bases sitting between them. Germline CDR1 is MNHEY and CDR2 is SVGAGI. The CDR3 spells CASSPQGKEEKLFF. The CDR3 DNA reads TGTGCCAGCAGCCCACAGGGTAAAGAAGAAAAACTGTTTTTT.

This sequence joins TRBV7-2 and TRBJ2-5, with TRBD2 identical over 8 bases. Germline CDR1 SGHTA, CDR2 FQGNSA. Trimming cost V 3 bases and J 5 bases; bases outside gene matches: 8. This CDR3 is 15 amino acids long. The CDR3 loop reads CASSLVAGWGETQYF. The CDR3, as DNA: TGTGCCAGCAGCTTGGTAGCGGGGTGGGGGGAGACCCAGTACTTC.

Notes on this clone: Other nucleotide sequences from this sample produce the same CDR3. The chain joins TRBV29-1 to TRBJ1-2; 7 positions match TRBD1. V shed 6 bases, J shed 4 bases, and the junction held 2 bases outside the gene matches. Germline V lookup: CDR1 SQVTM, CDR2 ANQGSEA. The length of the CDR3 is 11 residues. The CDR3 nucleotides read TGCAGCGTCCGACAGGGCTATGGCTACACCTTC. Translated: CSVRQGYGYTF. Complete variable domain (other parts from reference TRBV29-1 and TRBJ1-2): SAVISQKPSRDICQRGTSLTIQCQVDSQVTMMFWYRQQPGQSLTLIATANQGSEATYESGFVIDKFPISRPNLTFSTLTVSNMSPEDSSIYLCSVRQGYGYTFGSGTRLTVV.